This T cell receptor beta chain was found in a study of blood T cell repertoires in COVID-19. Study details: COVID-19 samples collected from the United States, Italy and Spain covered acute and convalescent phases. PBMCs, B-cell-depleted T cells, or T cells were the source of the cDNA or gDNA that made up the material.

This clone was recorded many times. The length of the CDR3 is 15 residues. The germline V and J ends were trimmed by 0 bases and 0 bases, with 6 bases remaining between them. Germline V gives CDR1 SGHDT, CDR2 YYEEEE. In the original workflow: It was from reference gene primer amplification that nucleated cell counts were estimated. Some clones are missing from TCRdb's copy, which holds only in-frame ones; the method was immunoSEQ multiplex PCR. Clone size and V and J calls were adopted from that table, with D and trimming inferred from the DNA. The repertoire consists of a few hundred thousand clones, with roughly nine tenths occurring once and the leading ten covering about 2%.

What was sequenced was peripheral blood. The source is a man between 18 and 35 years old with active or convalescent COVID-19. The chain carries TRBV5-6 and TRBJ1-4, with no clear D. Written as DNA, the CDR3 is TGTGCCAGCAGCTTGGTTTATGCAACTAATGAAAAACTGTTTTTT. This gives the protein CASSLVYATNEKLFF.